The 31 T cell receptor beta chains reported below all come from one sample, sequenced in a study of technical replicates of blood from several donors. Sequenced by immunoSEQ multiplex PCR; TCRdb stores in-frame clones only, minus some. The sample yields about 94,000 clones, roughly 95% seen once. Sample: T cells isolated from PBMCs. These receptors were obtained from a human donor in good health.

The V and J genes are TRBV5-1 and TRBJ2-6; perhaps TRBD1 as D (6 bases). Germline lookup yields CDR1 SGHRS and CDR2 YFSETQ. Trimming took off 7 bases at V and 2 bases at J, with 7 bases between the two ends. The CDR3 runs to 13 residues. CDR3 loop: CASAGAGANVLTF. CDR3 in DNA: TGCGCCAGCGCAGGGGCTGGGGCCAACGTCCTGACTTTC.

The chain combines TRBV28 with TRBJ2-2; 10 bases line up with TRBD1. The CDR3 has 14 amino acids. Germline-derived CDR1 and CDR2 are MDHEN and SYDVKM. Germline trimming cut 8 bases from V and 8 bases from J; bases unmatched to any gene: 8. Written as DNA, the CDR3 is TGTGCCAGCTCGGGACAGGGGTTTTTGGGGGAGCTGTTTTTT. Protein sequence: CASSGQGFLGELFF.

This chain uses TRBV7-3 with TRBJ2-2, with D maybe TRBD1 (5 bases). The CDR3 spans 14 residues. Germline assignment: CDR1 SGHTA and CDR2 FQGTGA. Trimming removed 5 bases from V and 5 bases from J, with 12 bases in between. The CDR3 spells CASSPSGPTGELFF. The CDR3 DNA reads TGTGCCAGCAGCCCGTCAGGGCCGACCGGGGAGCTGTTTTTT.

This chain connects TRBV7-6 to TRBJ1-1, with D possibly being TRBD1 (5 bases). Germline loops: CDR1 SGHVS, CDR2 FNYEAQ. The CDR3 consists of 16 residues. V was clipped by 5 bases and J by 4 bases, with 20 bases between them. Here the CDR3 reads CASSPSGVGGTTEAFF. The CDR3 coding sequence is TGTGCCAGCAGCCCGAGTGGTGTCGGGGGGACCACTGAAGCTTTCTTT.

This sequence joins TRBV7-7 and TRBJ2-7; D is unresolved. The CDR3 is made up of 11 amino acids. Trimming removed 6 bases from V and 5 bases from J, with 8 bases in between. Germline CDR1 is SSHAT and CDR2 is FNYEAQ (reference sequence). In DNA, the CDR3 is TGTGCCAGCAGGCCTACCAACGAGCAGTACTTC. Residues: CASRPTNEQYF.

The CDR3 DNA sequence: TGCGCCAGCAGTGAGTCGACTAGCGGGAGCTACGAGCAGTACTTC. Translated: CASSESTSGSYEQYF. The chain combines TRBV10-1 with TRBJ2-7; 12 nucleotides line up with TRBD2. Germline V gene data show CDR1 as WNHNN and CDR2 as SYGVQD (reference sequence). The ends lost 0 bases at V and 3 bases at J; junction bases unmatched: 0. The CDR3 is 15 residues long.

This chain uses TRBV29-1 with TRBJ2-5, with 12 bases that match TRBD2. The V gene's germline CDR1 is SQVTM and CDR2 ANQGSEA. J lost 1 base, V lost 6 bases, and 3 bases had no gene match. This CDR3 is 14 amino acids long. The chain's CDR3 is CSVPGLAGQETQYF. CDR3 DNA sequence: TGCAGCGTCCCGGGACTAGCGGGCCAAGAGACCCAGTACTTC. Complete variable domain (other parts from reference TRBV29-1 and TRBJ2-5): SAVISQKPSRDICQRGTSLTIQCQVDSQVTMMFWYRQQPGQSLTLIATANQGSEATYESGFVIDKFPISRPNLTFSTLTVSNMSPEDSSIYLCSVPGLAGQETQYFGPGTRLLVL.

This rearrangement joins TRBV9 to TRBJ2-2, with 9 bases matching TRBD1. The CDR3 runs 16 residues. With 0 bases clipped from V and 5 bases from J, the junction kept 5 bases outside the gene matches. The germline gives CDR1 SGDLS, CDR2 YYNGEE. CDR3 sequence: CASSVVGTGLTGELFF. CDR3 in DNA: TGTGCCAGCAGCGTAGTGGGGACAGGGCTTACCGGGGAGCTGTTTTTT.

The chain combines TRBV15 with TRBJ1-1; D not certain. Trimming removed 5 bases from V and 3 bases from J, with 10 bases in between. The CDR3 is 13 residues long. The germline V gene encodes CDR1 LNHNV and CDR2 YYDKDF (reference sequence). CDR3 amino acids: CATSPWRYTEAFF. The CDR3 DNA is TGTGCCACCAGCCCATGGAGGTACACTGAAGCTTTCTTT.

The V and J genes are TRBV6-5 and TRBJ2-2; D uncertain. There are 14 residues in the CDR3. V lost 1 base and J lost 7, with 10 bases in between. The germline V gene encodes CDR1 MNHEY and CDR2 SVGAGI. CDR3 amino acids: CASSYLQAGGELFF. As DNA, the CDR3 is TGTGCCAGCAGTTACTTGCAGGCTGGCGGGGAGCTGTTTTTT.

The CDR3: CASSRQRGSYEQYF. CDR3 DNA: TGTGCCAGCAGTCGACAGCGCGGCTCCTACGAGCAGTACTTC. This chain joins TRBV6-1 and TRBJ2-7; tentatively, D is TRBD1 (5 bases). The V gene's germline CDR1 is MNHNS and CDR2 SASEGT. V lost 5 bases and J 0 bases, leaving 11 bases between the germline ends. CDR3 size: 14 residues.

DNA for the CDR3: TGTGCCAGTAGTCAGCGGGAAAGTATTTCCTACGAGCAGTACTTC. Residues: CASSQRESISYEQYF. The chain joins TRBV19 to TRBJ2-7; 7 bases map to TRBD2. CDR3 length: 15 residues. V lost 5 bases, J lost 1 base, and 8 bases stayed unmatched. Germline lookup yields CDR1 LNHDA and CDR2 SQIVND (reference sequence).

The rearrangement joins TRBV5-6 to TRBJ2-5; possible D gene TRBD2, 5 bases. V lost 4 bases to trimming and J lost 1 base, with 14 bases between them. The CDR3 sequence is 15 residues long. The germline gives CDR1 SGHDT, CDR2 YYEEEE. The CDR3 region has the DNA TGTGCCAGCAGCAGCCTCGAGGGAGTCCAAGAGACCCAGTACTTC. It encodes CASSSLEGVQETQYF.

This clone was observed a single time. The V gene is TRBV7-2, the J gene TRBJ1-5; the D gene is possibly TRBD1 (6 bases). CDR1 is SGHTA and CDR2 is FQGNSA in the germline V gene. The CDR3 has 14 amino acids. Trimming shortened V by 5 bases and J by 7 bases, and 15 bases separated the two germline ends. CDR3 nucleotide sequence: TGTGCCAGCAGCCGGACAGTTCCGGGGCAGCCCCAGCATTTT. It encodes CASSRTVPGQPQHF. Full variable domain (rest looked up from reference TRBV7-2 and TRBJ1-5): GAGVSQSPSNKVTEKGKDVELRCDPISGHTALYWYRQSLGQGLEFLIYFQGNSAPDKSGLPSDRFSAERTGGSVSTLTIQRTQQEDSAVYLCASSRTVPGQPQHFGDGTRLSIL.

The J gene is TRBJ1-5, the V gene TRBV19; D uncertain. CDR1 and CDR2 (germline): LNHDA, SQIVND (reference sequence). V was pared by 7 bases and J by 3 bases, with 13 bases between. The CDR3 sequence is 14 residues long. The CDR3: CASTIGGPNQPQHF. The CDR3 bases are TGTGCCAGTACCATCGGAGGGCCCAATCAGCCCCAGCATTTT.

This clone has a single count. The gene calls are TRBV7-9 and TRBJ1-6, with D possibly being TRBD1 (6 bases). Trimming pared 1 base from V and 0 bases from J, leaving 10 bases between. CDR1 is SEHNR and CDR2 is FQNEAQ in the germline V gene (reference sequence). This CDR3 spans 17 amino acids. Here the CDR3 DNA reads TGTGCCAGCAGCTTAGACCTAGGGGGCTCCTATAATTCACCCCTCCACTTT. Its translation: CASSLDLGGSYNSPLHF. The entire variable domain, with the rest obtained from reference TRBV7-9 and TRBJ1-6, is as follows: DTGVSQNPRHKITKRGQNVTFRCDPISEHNRLYWYRQTLGQGPEFLTYFQNEAQLEKSRLLSDRFSAERPKGSFSTLEIQRTEQGDSAMYLCASSLDLGGSYNSPLHFGNGTRLTVT.

CDR3 loop: CASSRDRGHEQYF. The CDR3 DNA reads TGTGCCAGCTCACGTGACAGGGGCCACGAGCAGTACTTC. The genes are TRBV18 and TRBJ2-7, with 8 nucleotides matching TRBD1. CDR1 KGHSH and CDR2 LQKENI come from the germline V gene. The CDR3 totals 13 residues. V shed 4 bases and J 5 bases; nucleotides not matched to a gene: 4.

The chain recombines TRBV4-1 with TRBJ1-2; a possible D gene is TRBD1 (6 bases). Trimming shortened V by 2 bases and J by 1 base, and 20 bases separated the two germline ends. CDR3 length: 18 residues. Germline CDR1 MGHRA, CDR2 YSYEKL. CDR3 nucleotides: TGCGCCAGCAGCCAACCTCGGACAGCTATGTACCTTAACTATGGCTACACCTTC. It yields the protein CASSQPRTAMYLNYGYTF.

V usage is TRBV11-2 and J usage is TRBJ2-2, with 8 bases lining up with TRBD2. This CDR3 contains 15 residues. Germline CDR1 is SGHAT and CDR2 is FQNNGV. V lost 3 bases and J lost 2; bases outside the gene matches: 2. CDR3 DNA: TGTGCCAGCAGCTTTAGCGGGGTTAACACCGGGGAGCTGTTTTTT. Its translation is CASSFSGVNTGELFF.

V usage is TRBV29-1 and J usage is TRBJ2-1; D is possibly TRBD1 (6 bases). V was shortened by 7 bases and J by 10 bases, with 14 bases between the two germline ends. The CDR3 loop spans 11 amino acids. From germline, CDR1 is SQVTM and CDR2 ANQGSEA. CDR3 amino acids: CSAQQGFEQFF. CDR3 bases: TGCAGCGCTCAACAGGGCTTCGAGCAGTTCTTC.

DNA of the CDR3: TGTGCCAGCAGGCTGACTAGCGCGACGGTCTACGAGCAGTACTTC. Amino acid sequence: CASRLTSATVYEQYF. The chain combines TRBV2 with TRBJ2-7, with TRBD2 matching 8 bases. Trimming removed 6 bases from V and 3 bases from J; junction bases left unmatched: 10. There are 15 residues in the CDR3. Looked up from germline, CDR1 is SNHLY and CDR2 is FYNNEI. Looking up the rest from reference TRBV2 and TRBJ2-7 gives the full variable domain: EPEVTQTPSHQVTQMGQEVILRCVPISNHLYFYWYRQILGQKVEFLVSFYNNEISEKSEIFDDQFSVERPDGSNFTLKIRSTKLEDSAMYFCASRLTSATVYEQYFGPGTRLTVT.

The genes are TRBV29-1 and TRBJ2-1, with 7 bases lining up with TRBD2. The CDR3 extends over 16 amino acids. V was pared by 3 bases and J by 1 base, with 9 bases of the junction left unmatched. The germline CDR1 and CDR2 sequences are SQVTM and ANQGSEA. The CDR3 bases are TGCAGCGTTGAGCGGCGGGGCGGGGGATCCTACAATGAGCAGTTCTTC. Amino acids: CSVERRGGGSYNEQFF.

The chain's CDR3 is CATSRDLVVRELFF. CDR3 sequence (DNA): TGTGCCACCAGCAGAGATTTAGTTGTTCGGGAGCTGTTTTTT. The chain employs TRBV15 and TRBJ2-2, with D hard to call. Germline V CDR1 and CDR2: LNHNV, YYDKDF (reference sequence). The CDR3 is made up of 14 amino acids. V dropped 0 bases and J dropped 9 bases, with 11 bases sitting between them.

J is TRBJ2-7 and V is TRBV4-1, with 9 positions matching TRBD2. This CDR3 has 16 residues. J lost 3 bases, V lost 1 base, and 7 bases had no gene match. The germline gives CDR1 MGHRA, CDR2 YSYEKL. The CDR3 reads CASSQVGAGGGYEQYF. In DNA form, the CDR3 reads TGCGCCAGCAGCCAAGTCGGAGCGGGGGGCGGCTACGAGCAGTACTTC.

CDR3 in amino acids: CASSVGRAGANVLTF. The CDR3 nucleotides are TGTGCCAGCAGCGTGGGGCGAGCTGGGGCCAACGTCCTGACTTTC. The chain recombines TRBV9 with TRBJ2-6, with a tentative D call TRBD1 (5 bases). The germline CDR1 and CDR2 sequences are SGDLS and YYNGEE. The CDR3 spans 15 residues. V lost 2 bases, J lost 2 bases, and 8 bases lay in between.

Notes on this clone: This sample includes further DNA sequences coding for the same CDR3. V gene TRBV28 combines with J gene TRBJ1-5, with 8 bases matching TRBD1. The germline gives CDR1 MDHEN, CDR2 SYDVKM. This CDR3 comprises 15 residues. The V gene end was trimmed by 6 bases and the J gene end by 2 bases; junction bases not matched to a gene: 6. Here the CDR3 DNA reads TGTGCCAGCAGCCGACAGGGGTTTGGCAATCAGCCCCAGCATTTT. Amino acids: CASSRQGFGNQPQHF.

This clone was detected only once. The chain employs TRBV30 and TRBJ2-3; 8 nucleotides match TRBD1. This CDR3 spans 14 amino acids. Germline CDR1 GTSNPN, CDR2 SVGIG (reference sequence). After removal of 6 bases from V and 1 base from J, the junction contained 6 bases not matched to a gene. CDR3 residues: CACRQGSGTDTQYF. For the CDR3, the DNA is TGTGCCTGCCGACAGGGGAGTGGCACAGATACGCAGTATTTT. The entire variable domain, with the rest obtained from reference TRBV30 and TRBJ2-3, is as follows: SQTIHQWPATLVQPVGSPLSLECTVEGTSNPNLYWYRQAAGRGLQLLFYSVGIGQISSEVPQNLSASRPQDRQFILSSKKLLLSDSGFYLCACRQGSGTDTQYFGPGTRLTVL.

The V gene is TRBV4-1, the J gene TRBJ2-7; 9 bases are shared with TRBD2. This CDR3 has 18 residues. CDR1 and CDR2 from the germline V gene are MGHRA and YSYEKL. V was clipped by 1 base and J by 0 bases; unmatched bases: 10. CDR3 residues: CASSQVGLGGRDSYEQYF. The CDR3 DNA is TGCGCCAGCAGCCAAGTCGGGTTGGGCGGGAGGGACTCCTACGAGCAGTACTTC.

The J gene is TRBJ1-1, the V gene TRBV7-6; TRBD1 is a possible D gene (6 bases). Looked up from germline, CDR1 is SGHVS and CDR2 is FNYEAQ. The CDR3 loop spans 14 amino acids. V gave up 2 bases and J gave up 4 bases, with 11 bases separating them. The CDR3 is CASSLNSGVTEAFF. The CDR3 DNA sequence: TGTGCCAGCAGCTTAAACTCAGGGGTCACTGAAGCTTTCTTT.

V and J are TRBV18 and TRBJ2-5; possibly TRBD1 for D (5 bases). V lost 5 bases and J lost 5, with 30 bases in between. Germline assignment: CDR1 KGHSH and CDR2 LQKENI. This CDR3 region has 19 residues. The CDR3 region has the DNA TGTGCCAGCTCAAACACCCCCCTCACGAGACAGCGTTATAGGGAGACCCAGTACTTC. Translation: CASSNTPLTRQRYRETQYF.

J is TRBJ2-7 and V is TRBV5-1; 7 nucleotides align to TRBD1. The CDR3 totals 15 residues. Germline CDR1 SGHRS, CDR2 YFSETQ. Trimming removed 0 bases from V and 2 bases from J; junction bases left unmatched: 5. CDR3 DNA: TGCGCCAGCAGCTTGGGACAGGGTATAACCTACGAGCAGTACTTC. It is translated as CASSLGQGITYEQYF.